This T cell receptor beta chain was identified in a study of T cells after posttransplantation cyclophosphamide (dated by TCRdb to about 2016). Regarding the study in general: Using TRB sequencing, the study followed how the T cell repertoire rebuilt after myeloablative bone marrow transplantation with posttransplantation cyclophosphamide given as GVHD prophylaxis. Samples from around 40 PTCy-treated patients and 16 related bone marrow donors of those patients were subjected to antigen receptor sequencing. Blood from all 35 or so PTCy patients who had 1-year posttransplant specimens underwent TRB sequencing. In 3 patients, TRB sequencing was also performed on up to roughly 3 more blood samples taken 2 to 5.2 years after transplant, and in a handful of patients, pretransplant blood was also TRB-sequenced. Because TRA and TRB clonality correlated tightly in several samples, later TCR analyses were limited to TRB. Public TRB sequences were compared against a database of over 3,000 sequences linked to responses to pathogens, tumor antigens, self-antigens and alloantigens. On the study overall, not on this receptor specifically: At 1-2 months, donor-recipient similarity was low but rose over the first year, and the later blood repertoires were often dominated by donor CD8+ memory clones. The TRB repertoires of T cells infiltrating skin or GI tract showed only limited overlap with the TRB repertoires of T cells in blood. Across the approximately 42 patients, TRB clonality was highly associated with recipient CMV seropositivity and CMV reactivation, and diversity with PTCy was similar to that in the CNI/methotrexate controls.

Genomic DNA was the input for TRB sequencing, which was run either with the immunoSEQ assay at survey resolution or with the hsTCRB kit. The published analysis was carried out like this. Initial read processing used immunoSEQ software, and repertoire analyses used the LymphoSeq R package. Clonality was computed as 1 minus normalized Shannon entropy, and a Gini coefficient was also calculated for each TRB dataset. To infer phenotypes in unsorted samples, TRB sequences from sorted subsets of the recipient or donor were mapped onto the unsorted samples of the same recipient. In TCRdb, the immuneACCESS table is reduced to in-frame sequences with V and J assigned. These tables do not hold every clone; where another copy was compared, an unresolved V gene accounts for under half, and the others remain unexplained. That table furnishes V, J and clone size, whereas the DNA furnished D and trimming. The sample contains about 22,000 clones, roughly 90% of them found a single time. The ten largest make up about 12% of the sample.

The treatment or condition label here, explained by the study, means: high-dose cyclophosphamide on days +3 and +4 as single-agent GVHD prophylaxis. For conditioning, the PTCy patients got busulfan and fludarabine, then a related or unrelated marrow graft, followed by cyclophosphamide on days +3 and +4. The PTCy-treated patients were enrolled in a prospective multi-institutional clinical trial. Mononuclear cells from peripheral blood and bone marrow were separated by Ficoll-Hypaque density centrifugation and then cryopreserved. As for this clone: The clone's antigen remains unknown. The record has no base qualities; no much larger clone is one base away.

From the cysteine up to the phenylalanine, the CDR3 has a length of 13 residues. The kept DNA is CDR3 alone, 39 bases in frame from the first base. Looking up the germline V gene yields CDR1 MNHEY and CDR2 SVGAGI. Trimming takes 6 bases from V and 5 bases from J, and the germline ends sit 11 bases apart. The sample consisted of PBMCs, taken after allogeneic stem cell transplant with posttransplant cyclophosphamide. Recombination joined TRBV6-5 with TRBJ2-1; a weak D assignment points to TRBD2 (5 bases agree). The clonotype was recovered from a female patient aged 30 to 45 who received an allogeneic stem cell transplant from an unrelated donor, was CMV-positive, and had no GVHD. After a transplant, the donor of the graft may account for some T cells. The CDR3 region: CASSRGINNEQFF. The nucleotides are TGTGCCAGCAGCCGAGGGATAAACAATGAGCAGTTCTTC.